The source of this T cell receptor beta chain is a study of human T cells and chemical hapten exposure (dated by TCRdb to 2020 to 2023). A note on the overall study: Libraries were combined into a pool for sequencing, and differences in TCR yield between samples came mainly from small differences in library volumes within the pool. The study tracked peripheral blood TCR repertoire changes in vivo during primary and secondary sensitization to the hapten diphenylcyclopropenone (DPC) in alopecia patients. For every blood RNA sample, sequencing covered both the TCR alpha and TCR beta chains.

Total RNA was isolated from unfractionated whole blood collected in Tempus Blood RNA tubes. Roughly five healthy volunteers acted as controls for TCR sequencing and had blood drawn at day 0, 2 weeks and 6 weeks. The library was made by 5' RACE. The data were produced on an Illumina MiSeq. During library preparation, unique molecular identifiers were attached to individual cDNA molecules so that TCRs could be counted in a quantitative, reproducible way. The paper's processing steps were these. A median of about 87,000 TCRs per sample was observed, with a range of about 20,000 to 700,000. The Decombinator software suite was used to annotate the V, J and CDR3 of the TCR reads. Every sample was subsampled to the same number of TCRs (28,000) for the PS versus PT1 abundance plots. Expanded TCRs were defined as absent before sensitization and observed at least eight times at the 2-week time point. TCRdb reran the public reads through fastp at Q25 and MiXCR, keeping productive beta chains. Identical CDR3 protein sequences are pooled into one entry, listed with their most common genes and DNA. The V and J calls here are based on TCRdb, not the publication. The table for this sample lists around 100,000 distinct CDR3 sequences; 15% to 20% of them were counted only once. Approximately 2.6% of the sample goes to the ten largest clones.

The CDR3, cysteine through phenylalanine, is 13 amino acids long. Only the CDR3 part of the read is kept: 39 bases, read in frame from the first base. Taken from the germline V gene (reference sequence), the CDR1 and CDR2 loops are DFQATT and SNEGSKA. At the junction V is shortened by 1 base and J by 9 bases, with 13 bases in between. General conclusions and limits of the study: After repeated subsampling, the strength of the expansion versus patch-test correlation and the threshold at which it became significant changed. No change with DPC sensitization was found in the number of TCRs above 1 in 1000 frequency, and no evidence of global repertoire structure alterations was found.

A word on this clonotype: There is no known antigen for this receptor. No per-base quality is available; no much larger clone lies one base away.

Recombination joined TRBV20-1 with TRBJ2-1; possibly the D gene is TRBD2, per 6 matching bases. The TCR comes from a human donor in good health. The base sequence is TGCAGTGCTAGAGTGGGGGGAGTACGTGAGCAGTTCTTC. It is translated as CSARVGGVREQFF.